The sequence of this T cell receptor beta chain was determined in a study of blood T cell repertoires in COVID-19. Study information: Acute and convalescent COVID-19 specimens originated in the United States, Italy and Spain. The analysed material was cDNA or gDNA that came from T cells, B-cell-depleted T cells, or PBMCs.

Seattle patients were enrolled while actively infected and followed longitudinally. The ends were cut back, 8 bases at V and 6 bases at J, with 13 bases in the middle. The CDR3 contains 13 residues. Per the germline V gene, CDR1 is LNHDA and CDR2 is SQIVND (reference sequence). In the original analysis: The assay estimated nucleated cells by amplifying reference gene primers. The assay was immunoSEQ multiplex PCR, and TCRdb's table has in-frame clones only and misses some. D and trimming were read from the DNA, whereas the V and J calls and clone size are those reported in that table. This sample carries some 200,000 clones, around four fifths of them seen once, and the ten largest clones take about 10%.

This receptor was taken from a woman older than 75 with COVID-19, enrolled during active disease. Sequencing used peripheral blood. The chain is built from TRBV19 and TRBJ2-2; D is ambiguous. The CDR3 spells CASGQYAAGELFF. DNA for the CDR3: TGTGCCAGTGGGCAGTACGCAGCCGGGGAGCTGTTTTTT.